These T cell receptor beta chains were read from a single sample in a study of identical twins. TCRdb analysed the 5' RACE reads with MiXCR anew, one entry per CDR3 protein. The sample has just over 500,000 distinct CDR3 sequences, about 20% seen once. These records were also assigned to another study, of T cells expressing NK-cell markers.

Input material: CD4+ T cells sorted from blood. The source of these receptors is a woman in her late teens or twenties in good health. Both conserved end residues are part of each CDR3. D genes are given only for firm matches. Clone sizes are given selectively: once, few, many, or a class where the clone is expanded.

>TRBV20-1|TRBJ1-2|-|few
CSASAGKNYGYTF
TGCAGTGCTAGTGCGGGGAAGAACTATGGCTACACCTTC
>TRBV3-1|TRBJ1-5|-|-
CASSQDSNTPQHF
TGTGCCAGCAGCCAAGATTCGAATACGCCCCAGCATTTT
>TRBV19|TRBJ2-1|-|-
CASNQGSRQFF
TGTGCCAGTAACCAAGGCTCGAGGCAGTTCTTC
>TRBV6-5|TRBJ1-2|-|many
CASSYSGGYGYTF
TGTGCCAGCAGTTACTCAGGGGGCTATGGCTACACCTTC
>TRBV12-3/TRBV12-4|TRBJ2-7|-|few
CASSFERPYEQYF
TGTGCCAGCAGTTTCGAGCGACCATACGAGCAGTACTTC
>TRBV3-1|TRBJ2-3|-|few
CASSLGKGDTQYF
TGTGCCAGCAGCCTCGGAAAAGGGGATACGCAGTATTTT
>TRBV4-2|TRBJ1-2|-|few
CASSQPGDHGYGYTF
TGTGCCAGCAGCCAACCTGGGGACCACGGGTATGGCTACACCTTC
>TRBV18|TRBJ1-1|-|-
CASSPTLAGKIAEAFF
TGTGCCAGCTCACCTACCCTCGCGGGGAAGATCGCTGAAGCTTTCTTT
>TRBV14|TRBJ1-1|-|many
CASSQLVFGEAFF
TGTGCCAGCAGCCAATTAGTCTTTGGGGAAGCTTTCTTT
>TRBV29-1|TRBJ1-5|-|-
CSVGGRHYSNQPQHF
TGCAGCGTTGGGGGTCGGCACTATAGCAATCAGCCCCAGCATTTT
>TRBV12-3/TRBV12-4|TRBJ2-2|-|many
CASSLVGSGELFF
TGTGCCAGCAGTTTGGTGGGATCCGGGGAGCTGTTTTTT
>TRBV18|TRBJ1-1|-|many
CASSPGLNTEAFF
TGTGCCAGCTCACCCGGTTTGAACACTGAAGCTTTCTTT
>TRBV5-1|TRBJ2-2|-|-
CASSWGANTNTGELFF
TGCGCCAGCAGCTGGGGAGCTAACACGAACACCGGGGAGCTGTTTTTT
>TRBV29-1|TRBJ1-3|-|-
CSVDDRSGNTIYF
TGCAGCGTCGATGACAGGTCTGGAAACACCATATATTTT
>TRBV29-1|TRBJ2-2|-|few
CSVSSSSPGELFF
TGCAGCGTTTCTTCAAGCTCCCCGGGGGAGCTGTTTTTT
>TRBV7-2|TRBJ2-3|-|few
CASSLGLRSTDTQYF
TGTGCCAGCAGCTTAGGCCTGCGGAGCACAGATACGCAGTATTTT
>TRBV5-4|TRBJ2-7|TRBD2|-
CASSLERDREYF
TGTGCCAGCAGCTTGGAGCGGGACCGGGAGTACTTC
>TRBV20-1|TRBJ1-2|TRBD1|few
CSAPDRVNGYTF
TGCAGTGCGCCTGACAGGGTGAATGGCTACACCTTC
>TRBV20-1|TRBJ2-1|TRBD1|-
CSAGQGLISYNEQFF
TGCAGTGCCGGACAGGGTTTAATCTCCTACAATGAGCAGTTCTTC
>TRBV5-1|TRBJ1-4|-|-
CASSWGPNGEKLFF
TGCGCCAGCAGTTGGGGACCGAATGGCGAAAAACTGTTTTTT